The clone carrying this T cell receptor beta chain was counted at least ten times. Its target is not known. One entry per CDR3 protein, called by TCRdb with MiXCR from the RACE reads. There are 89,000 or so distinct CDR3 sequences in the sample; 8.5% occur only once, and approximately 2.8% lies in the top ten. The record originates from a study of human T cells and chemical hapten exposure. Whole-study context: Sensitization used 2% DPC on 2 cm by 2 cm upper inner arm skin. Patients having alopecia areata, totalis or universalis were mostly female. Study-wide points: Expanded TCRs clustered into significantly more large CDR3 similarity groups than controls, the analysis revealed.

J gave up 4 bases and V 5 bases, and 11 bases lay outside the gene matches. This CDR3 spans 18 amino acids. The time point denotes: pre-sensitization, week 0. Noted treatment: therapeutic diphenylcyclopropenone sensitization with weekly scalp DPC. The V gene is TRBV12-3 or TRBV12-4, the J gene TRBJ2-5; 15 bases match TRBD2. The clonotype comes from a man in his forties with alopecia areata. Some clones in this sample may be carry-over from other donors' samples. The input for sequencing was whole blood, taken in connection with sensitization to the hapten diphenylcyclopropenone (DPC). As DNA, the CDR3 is TGTGCCAGCAGTCAATCAAGGACTAGCGGGAGGGCCCGAGAGACCCAGTACTTC. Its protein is CASSQSRTSGRARETQYF.